This T cell receptor (beta chain) was retrieved from a study of beta chain features in type 1 diabetes. Whole-study results and caveats: In patients and controls equally, PCR might favor templates that are shorter. In every one of the four CD4+ subsets, TCRB CDR3s were moderately but significantly shorter in Type 1 diabetes patients. Fewer junction insertions and more nucleotide deletions appeared in type 1 diabetes patients.

Every bit of the isolated RNA underwent reverse transcription, so sequencing read expressed TCRB transcripts. The assay was immunoSEQ multiplex PCR, and TCRdb's table has in-frame clones only and misses some. Among hundreds of thousands of clones listed, over 10% were seen once. V dropped 3 bases and J dropped 4 bases, with 10 bases sitting between them. Germline CDR1 and CDR2: MNHNS and SASEGT. CDR3 length equals 14 residues. Sorting of CD4+ naive, central memory, regulatory and stem cell-like memory cells was performed via CD45RO/CCR7/CD25/CD127/CD95/CD27. Concerning this clone: Its antigen is undetermined.

The clonotype comes from a man between 18 and 29 years old with type 1 diabetes. The J gene is TRBJ1-3, the V gene TRBV6-1; D is unclear. Sequencing input: naive CD4+ T cells from blood. CDR3 in amino acids: CASSEGPSGNTIYF. CDR3 coding DNA: TGTGCCAGCAGTGAGGGCCCATCAGGAAACACCATATATTTT.